The rows below give T cell receptor beta chains drawn from one sample of a study of T cells in localized non-small cell lung cancer. Clones were sequenced by immunoSEQ multiplex PCR, and TCRdb holds only the in-frame ones, with some missing. Among around 40,000 clones, 86% were seen once, and the ten largest hold approximately 6.4%. This specimen consisted of peripheral blood, obtained before any cancer treatment. The source of these receptors is a man aged 35 to 69 with stage I lung adenocarcinoma. CDR3s include the opening cysteine and the closing phenylalanine or tryptophan. The order of the fields is J gene, D gene, V gene, clone size, CDR3 DNA, CDR3 protein. D genes are given only for firm matches. Size values are once, few and many counts, or a class for expanded clones, and some rows have none.

TRBJ1-4	.	TRBV28	.	TGTGCCAGCAGTTTAAGGGGGGCTGCAACTAATGAAAAACTGTTTTTT	CASSLRGAATNEKLFF
TRBJ2-3	TRBD1	TRBV7-8	.	TGTGCCACCCATGGTGCAGGGGGTGCAGATACGCAGTATTTT	CATHGAGGADTQYF
TRBJ2-3	.	TRBV27	.	TGTGCCAGCAGTTTATTTCCCCCGGCGGGGGCAGACACAGATACGCAGTATTTT	CASSLFPPAGADTDTQYF
TRBJ2-1	TRBD2	TRBV5-1	.	TGCGCCAGCACGACCGGGACTAGCGGCCTTTGGGATGAGCAGTTCTTC	CASTTGTSGLWDEQFF
TRBJ2-2	.	TRBV19	.	TGTGCCAGTAGTATTATAGGCTACCCATCCGGGGAGCTGTTTTTT	CASSIIGYPSGELFF
TRBJ1-3	.	TRBV28	.	TGTGCCAGCAGGCTGGGCACAGGAGGAAACACCATATATTTT	CASRLGTGGNTIYF
TRBJ2-7	.	TRBV7-2	few	TGTGCCAGCAGCTTCCAGGCGCCCTACGAGCAGTACTTC	CASSFQAPYEQYF
TRBJ2-1	.	TRBV7-9	once	TGTGCCAGCAGCCCTCAGGCCTTAGAGCACAATGAGCAGTTCTTC	CASSPQALEHNEQFF
TRBJ2-1	.	TRBV5-8	.	TGTGCCAGCAGCTTGGGACTTTCAAACGAGCAGTTCTTC	CASSLGLSNEQFF
TRBJ2-1	.	TRBV11-1	.	TGTGCCTCTCGTGTGGGGAATGAGCAGTTCTTC	CASRVGNEQFF
TRBJ1-5	.	TRBV7-6	.	TGTGCCAGCAGCTTAGCGGGTAGGAGTCAGCCCCAGCATTTT	CASSLAGRSQPQHF
TRBJ2-7	.	TRBV28	.	TGTGCCAGCAGTTTACCAACCGGATCCTACGAGCAGTACTTC	CASSLPTGSYEQYF
TRBJ2-1	TRBD2	TRBV28	.	TGTGCCAGCAGTTTTCTAGCGGGAGGGCCGGGGGAGCAGTTCTTC	CASSFLAGGPGEQFF
TRBJ2-1	.	TRBV5-1	.	TGCGCCAGCAGCTTGGCCCCGGATCACAATGAGCAGTTCTTC	CASSLAPDHNEQFF
TRBJ2-1	TRBD1	TRBV10-1	.	TGCGCCAGCAGTGAGCCGATGACCGGGACAGGGAAGTACAATGAGCAGTTCTTC	CASSEPMTGTGKYNEQFF
TRBJ1-2	TRBD1	TRBV4-3	.	TGCGCCAGCAGCCAAGCCGGGACAGGATATAACTATGGCTACACCTTC	CASSQAGTGYNYGYTF
TRBJ2-3	TRBD2	TRBV18	.	TGTGCCAGCTCACCAGAAATGTCGACTAGCGCAGGACCCCTAGATACGCAGTATTTT	CASSPEMSTSAGPLDTQYF
TRBJ2-7	.	TRBV18	.	TGTGCCAGCTCACCACCGGGGAGCGACGAGCAGTACTTC	CASSPPGSDEQYF
TRBJ2-1	TRBD1	TRBV13	once	TGTGCCAGCAGCTTATTGGGACAGGTCTCCTACAATGAGCAGTTCTTC	CASSLLGQVSYNEQFF
TRBJ2-7	TRBD2	TRBV29-1	.	TGCAGCGCAGGGACTAGCGATTACTACGAGCAGTACTTC	CSAGTSDYYEQYF
TRBJ2-7	TRBD1	TRBV29-1	.	TGCAGCGTTGTTGAACAGGGGGTCTACGAGCAGTACTTC	CSVVEQGVYEQYF
TRBJ1-5	.	TRBV19	.	TGTGCCAGTAGTATAAGAGATTTTAGGCAGCCCCAGCATTTT	CASSIRDFRQPQHF
TRBJ2-1	.	TRBV9	.	TGTGCCAGCAGCGTAGGCGGTGGTGGGGCCCCCGGGTTCTTC	CASSVGGGGAPGFF
TRBJ2-3	TRBD1	TRBV5-6	.	TGTGCCAGCAGCGAAACCGGGACAGGGGGCAGAGATACGCAGTATTTT	CASSETGTGGRDTQYF
TRBJ1-1	.	TRBV5-1	.	TGCGCCAGCAGCGAGGAAGGGGTAGGCACTGAAGCTTTCTTT	CASSEEGVGTEAFF
TRBJ2-1	.	TRBV28	.	TGTGCCAGCAGTTCGTCCGGGCCCAACTCCTACAATGAGCAGTTCTTC	CASSSSGPNSYNEQFF
TRBJ1-1	TRBD1	TRBV7-9	.	TGTGCCAGCAGCTTTACGGGGGGACAGGGGGTTGACGCTTTCTTT	CASSFTGGQGVDAFF
TRBJ2-5	.	TRBV15	.	TGTGCCACCAGCAGAGGGGGTTACCAAGAGACCCAGTACTTC	CATSRGGYQETQYF